This TCR beta chain is from a study of cytomegalovirus exposure and HLA in healthy donors. Whole-study context: Tens of millions of unique TCRs from HLA-typed donors made up an early data release.

V lost 5 bases, J lost 9 bases, and 14 bases lay in between. Germline assignment: CDR1 SEHNR and CDR2 FQNEAQ (reference sequence). The CDR3 has 13 residues. Both 60 Vbeta primers and 13 Jbeta primers went into the PCR. Sequencing was performed with immunoSEQ multiplex PCR; in TCRdb, only in-frame clones are kept and a portion is missing. Of more than 85,000 clones listed, roughly three fifths were seen once; the top ten hold roughly 6.8%. The rearrangement joins TRBV7-9 to TRBJ2-1; D is unresolved. This receptor was identified in a woman in her 30s in good health and CMV-seronegative. The sequenced material came from PBMCs. The CDR3 nucleotides are TGTGCCAGCAGCCTCCTGACACAATTTGAGCAGTTCTTC. It codes for CASSLLTQFEQFF.